This TCR beta chain was sequenced in a study of T cells in women clearing cervical HPV infection (dated by TCRdb to the late 2010s). About the study as a whole: The cases were under 30 women with histologically confirmed HPV16-related CIN3 or worse, and 2 of these cases were invasive cancers. The parent cohort enrolled roughly 9,600 women aged 18 or older in Guanacaste, Costa Rica, during about 1993 to 1994 and followed them for approximately 7 years. Since only a few of the women had HLA typing available, the possibility that HLA type was acting as a confounder could not be ruled out. The exploratory proof-of-principle case-control study was nested within the Guanacaste HPV Natural History Study in Costa Rica and compared TCR repertoires across cervical HPV16 outcomes. Cases had a median age of around 34 years compared with approximately 41 for controls, and baseline characteristics showed no significant differences between the groups. Cases and controls were matched on year of sample collection and on age within five years. The roughly 25 controls were women who cleared a single incident HPV16 infection within 12 months without developing precancer or cancer. Blood from cases was collected at the visit at which the lesion was first identified, whereas blood from controls was collected once infection was no longer detected. Five blinded duplicates per group were added as quality controls, so that approximately 60 samples were obtained: around 50 participants and some 10 replicates. Among cases, blood sampling came a median of roughly 140 days after lesion detection, with an interquartile range of about 80 to 230 days. General study outcomes and caveats: TRBV6-7 relative abundance was lower in cases than in controls (around 0.11% versus 0.15%; Bonferroni P = 0.0008). Because the number of T cells per sample was unknown, the richness differences could reflect varying T-cell content rather than repertoire biology. Random forest classifiers that combined richness and V gene abundances separated cases from controls with an estimated AUC of less than 0.85. Significantly higher TCR repertoire richness was observed in CIN3+ cases than in controls across sequencing depths, whereas no difference in evenness was found. The cross-sectional design could not show whether associations preceded infection or resulted from it; effector/memory subsets and HPV-specific T cells were not isolated.

With respect to this clone: Its antigen is not yet known. The CDR3 end lies 3 residues beyond the end of the read and is filled in from the germline J gene.

Every participant had a single incident cervical HPV16 infection, and women with prevalent HPV16 infections were excluded. Cervical HPV DNA was detected by MY09/MY11 PCR, and genotyping was performed by dot-blot hybridization. Under 19 mL of heparinized blood were centrifuged, and the buffy coat was aliquoted, frozen at -30°C, then stored at -80°C. QIAGEN kits were used to extract genomic DNA from buffy coat specimens. The immunoSEQ assay used multiplex PCR to amplify TCR beta CDR3 regions from an average of about 1,200 ng of genomic DNA per sample. To correct primer bias, the assay used a complete synthetic TCR repertoire to set an amplification baseline. The amplicons were sequenced on the Illumina platform. In the source study's methods: Sequences were error-corrected by clustering with frequency ratios and a modified nearest-neighbor algorithm and were then analyzed in the immunoSEQ Analyzer with IMGT gene definitions. At each rarefaction depth, TCR richness and evenness were averaged over 20 rarefaction repeats, and samples with fewer sequences than the depth were excluded. Wilcoxon rank sum tests with FDR correction were used to compare V, D and J gene relative abundances between the groups. Blinded duplicates gave an intraclass correlation of under 97% for TCR richness and an average of roughly 76% across around 70 gene segments. TCRdb re-hosts the immuneACCESS table, in-frame sequences only. Its copies lack some clones; in the studies checked, an unresolved V gene accounts for under half of them, and the cause for the rest is not known. The V and J calls and clone size were taken over from that table, and D and trimming were inferred from the DNA. For this sample, the table gives some 30,000 clones. The ten most abundant clones make up roughly 4.2% of the sample.

The V end loses 5 bases and the J end loses 9 bases, and a stretch of 17 bases separates them. Taken from cysteine to phenylalanine, the CDR3 has 14 residues. The DNA shown is the part of the CDR3 that was read: 33 bases, in frame from base 1. Looking up the germline V gene (reference sequence) yields CDR1 SEHNR and CDR2 FQNEAQ. Sequenced: blood buffy coat. The TCR originated in a woman between 18 and 70 years old with a cervical HPV16 infection that either progressed to CIN3+ or cleared (not recorded which). The sequence links TRBV7-9 to TRBJ2-1; the D gene is possibly TRBD2, with 6 bases matching. Incomplete CDR3 DNA: TGTGCCAGCAGCCCCTCCGGGACTCGGAGTGAG. The encoded protein is CASSPSGTRSE. The entire CDR3 sequence reads CASSPSGTRSEQFF. The variable domain in full, with residues beyond the CDR3 obtained from the reference TRBV7-9 and TRBJ2-1 genes, is DTGVSQNPRHKITKRGQNVTFRCDPISEHNRLYWYRQTLGQGPEFLTYFQNEAQLEKSRLLSDRFSAERPKGSFSTLEIQRTEQGDSAMYLCASSPSGTRSEQFFGPGTRLTVL.